What follows describes a single T cell receptor beta chain. Its antigen is as yet unknown. Germline V gene data show CDR1 as KGHSH and CDR2 as LQKENI. There are 17 residues in the CDR3. Losses at the gene ends were 5 bases for V and 7 bases for J; bases not matched to a gene: 13. These data are taken from a study of shared clonotypes between healthy human individuals. The wider study: The people who gave samples were two women and a few men aged 18 to 49. Whole-study findings and limits: The study's rarefaction showed incomplete sorted-subset sequencing despite large depth.

Clones were sequenced by immunoSEQ multiplex PCR, and TCRdb holds only the in-frame ones, with some missing. The sample carries fewer than 1 million clones, approximately 97% recorded once. Terminally differentiated effector memory CD45RA+ cells were excluded from the naive CD8 cells, which were CD45RO-negative and positively selected for CCR7. All donors were healthy HIV-negative adults lacking recent acute infections or vaccinations. Sequenced sample: naive CD8+ T cells sorted from blood. This TCR was recovered from a man younger than 45 in good health. The chain joins TRBV18 to TRBJ2-2, with 10 bases identical to TRBD2. The CDR3 DNA sequence: TGTGCCAGCTCAAGAACAGTTCTAGCGGGAGATGGCGGGGAGCTGTTTTTT. Translation: CASSRTVLAGDGGELFF.